The rows below give T cell receptor beta chains drawn from one sample of a study of T cell repertoires in cytomegalovirus infection. TCRdb called the reads again in MiXCR, with one record for every CDR3 protein. The sample records fewer than 400,000 distinct CDR3 sequences, roughly 18% being singletons. The specimen was PBMCs. These receptors all stem from a human donor in good health (CMV status not recorded). Some clones in this sample may be carry-over from other donors' samples. CDR3s include the opening cysteine and the closing phenylalanine or tryptophan. Fields, in order: D gene, V gene, CDR3 protein. The D gene is left open where the match is weak.

D: NA
V: TRBV7-8
CDR3: CASSSTGRAQVYGYTF

D: NA
V: TRBV7-9
CDR3: CASSPRTATSYEQYF

D: TRBD1
V: TRBV20-1
CDR3: CSASRDSNSYEQYF

D: NA
V: TRBV12-3/TRBV12-4
CDR3: CASSSESGELFF

D: NA
V: TRBV6-5
CDR3: CASSYSTEGGYTF

D: NA
V: TRBV27
CDR3: CASISGTGNQPQHF

D: NA
V: TRBV20-1
CDR3: CSPIGSSDTQYF

D: NA
V: TRBV5-6
CDR3: CASSGLLRAQETQYF

D: NA
V: TRBV7-4
CDR3: CASSLPRWGETQYF

D: NA
V: TRBV11-2
CDR3: CASSLLDTDEAFF

D: TRBD2
V: TRBV7-2
CDR3: CASSSSGGEETQYF

D: NA
V: TRBV12-3/TRBV12-4
CDR3: CASSPGRHSRNTIYF

D: NA
V: TRBV20-1
CDR3: CSASSGGQAYEQYF

D: NA
V: TRBV7-8
CDR3: CASSLERIMWGTQYF

D: NA
V: TRBV29-1
CDR3: CSVEGGKQRNSQCYEQYF

D: NA
V: TRBV4-3
CDR3: CASSQHREAIYEQYF

D: NA
V: TRBV20-1
CDR3: CSATGFGSTEAFF

D: TRBD2
V: TRBV6-2/TRBV6-3
CDR3: CASSYIPSGTYNEQFF

D: TRBD1
V: TRBV5-1
CDR3: CASSWTGEPSWYGYTF

D: TRBD2
V: TRBV7-2
CDR3: CASSQPLGYDLGSGSIEQYF

D: TRBD2
V: TRBV7-8
CDR3: CASSLGGQRGGNEQFF

D: TRBD2
V: TRBV12-3/TRBV12-4
CDR3: CASARGGAGEQYF

D: TRBD2
V: TRBV10-3
CDR3: CAISESGGSGTGELFF

D: NA
V: TRBV28
CDR3: CASSDRDSGETQYF

D: NA
V: TRBV12-3/TRBV12-4
CDR3: CASSTQGTQETQYF